This note documents a single T cell receptor beta chain sequence. What it recognizes is unknown. Researchers ran the PCR with 60 Vbeta and 13 Jbeta primers. The assay was immunoSEQ multiplex PCR, and TCRdb's table has in-frame clones only and misses some. The data contain under 250,000 clones, 75% to 80% of them singletons. The sample belongs to a study of cytomegalovirus exposure and HLA in healthy donors. The wider study: As an earlier analysis found, 150 million to 200 million T cells yielded 117 million unique TCR beta sequences. Whole-study results and caveats: Among TCR beta chains, those listed as cytomegalovirus-associated numbered around 180. Analyzed later, most CMV-associated TCR beta chains appeared HLA-restricted. Association of a missense DCLRE1C variant with TCR beta V- and J-gene trimming was reported in a later analysis.

Germline V gene sequence: CDR1 SGDLS, CDR2 YYNGEE. V was pared by 0 bases and J by 1 base, with 3 bases of the junction left unmatched. This CDR3 contains 16 residues. The sequenced material came from PBMCs. The sequence was obtained from a male donor in good health and CMV-seronegative. V is TRBV9 and J is TRBJ2-3, with 9 bases that match TRBD2. CDR3 residues: CASSVGRTSGTDTQYF. For the CDR3, the DNA is TGTGCCAGCAGCGTAGGAAGGACTAGCGGCACAGATACGCAGTATTTT. Full variable domain (rest looked up from reference TRBV9 and TRBJ2-3): DSGVTQTPKHLITATGQRVTLRCSPRSGDLSVYWYQQSLDQGLQFLIQYYNGEERAKGNILERFSAQQFPDLHSELNLSSLELGDSALYFCASSVGRTSGTDTQYFGPGTRLTVL.